The rows below give T cell receptor beta chains drawn from one sample of a study of blood T cell repertoires in COVID-19. Data came from immunoSEQ multiplex PCR; TCRdb stores just in-frame clones and leaves some out. Among 200,000 to 250,000 clones listed, approximately 84% were seen once. The specimen was peripheral blood. These receptors all stem from a man aged 50 to 60 with acute or convalescent COVID-19. CDR3s include the opening cysteine and the closing phenylalanine or tryptophan.

v_call | cdr3_aa
TRBV6-5 | CASSPQGDEAFF
TRBV5-1 | CASSLAGFSLYEQYF
TRBV6-5 | CASSYIGEKTQYF
TRBV6-5 | CASSSEDRFGGSPLHF
TRBV19 | CASRTGQGHGELFF
TRBV19 | CASGQGHGYTF
TRBV13 | CASRGDSSSGNTIYF
TRBV10-2 | CATTQNGYNEQFF
TRBV28 | CASTLLAGAYEQYF
TRBV6-5 | CASRKTGEGNTIYF
TRBV15 | CATSRKQGSYNEQFF
TRBV6-5 | CASRFRGDYNEQFF
TRBV10-2 | CASSSQQAISYEQYF
TRBV6-5 | CASITGGAGETQYF
TRBV9 | CASSQQGYGELFF
TRBV2 | CASKAPGASGRTDYEQYF
TRBV3-1/TRBV3-2 | CASSQWTAANYGYTF
TRBV6-6 | CASSSGSYEQYF
TRBV10-3 | CAISASGMLSHEQFF
TRBV27 | CASSLGGQGTGANVLTF
TRBV29-1 | CSVVPLLGQETQYF
TRBV7-9 | CASSQLKGQKRRANEKLFF
TRBV30 | CAWSRPGLAVYEQFF
TRBV5-1 | CASSLTGGDTGELFF
TRBV7-3 | CASSLIAGDVTGELFF
TRBV28 | CAILAGGVLDTQYF
TRBV5-1 | CASSLVAGDTQYF
TRBV7-2 | CASSLVSPGNQPQHF
TRBV12-1 | CASSFEGPRVWYLLQHF
TRBV19 | CASSITRGQEGYTF
TRBV6-5 | CASKGLASRLPFF
TRBV7-6 | CASSASGNTEAFF
TRBV28 | CASSSPGLAGGRADTQYF
TRBV5-1 | CASSLASSGANVLTF
TRBV7-5 | CARSLSFSLQETQYF
TRBV28 | CASKDSWVYNEQFF
TRBV27 | CASSLRRVAGGPNYEQYF
TRBV11-2 | CASSLGSGGYNEQFF
TRBV30 | CAWSASTGHTGELFF
TRBV19 | CASSILGRADTQYF
TRBV4-2 | CASSQDPGTSYGYTF
TRBV11-1 | CASSHGQLGNTEAFF
TRBV4-1 | CASSQKVTGNTGELFF
TRBV27 | CASSLGPRGELFF
TRBV6-5 | CASTGTLNYGYTF
TRBV30 | CACRGLAGRYEQYF
TRBV19 | CASSMSGIETQYF
TRBV7-8 | CASSLGSYGYTF
TRBV3-1/TRBV3-2 | CASSKQGAAEKLFF
TRBV4-2 | CASSQEWVSSQPQHF
TRBV19 | CASTNIDAGVYGYTF